What follows describes a single T cell receptor (beta chain). Its specificity is not known. Trimming shortened V by 5 bases and J by 3 bases, and 16 bases separated the two germline ends. CDR1 is SEHNR and CDR2 is FQNEAQ in the germline V gene (reference sequence). This CDR3 contains 15 residues. These data originate in a study of vaccination and CD4 T cells after COVID-19. Study-level information: Ranging from 14 to 241, the interval between dose two and post-vaccine sampling had a median of 72 days.

Findings and caveats of the study: Apart from involving relatively few convalescent patients, the work omitted early post-infection timepoints.

Treatment described: approximately 11-day PBMC culture with coronavirus spike peptide pools or control peptides (ViraFEST assay). An Oncomine TCR Beta short-read assay was used to sequence the DNA from cultured CD4+ T cells. TCRdb ran MiXCR on the PCR reads and lists one entry per CDR3 protein. The sample carries roughly 16,000 distinct CDR3 sequences, 52% recorded once. V usage is TRBV7-9 and J usage is TRBJ1-2; D not resolved. The clonotype originates from a human donor who had recovered from COVID-19. The input for sequencing was CD4+ T cells from blood, cultured in vitro, taken before SARS-CoV-2 vaccination. CDR3 bases: TGTGCCAGCAGCCGTCTCCGGATCAAGGACTATGGCTACACCTTC. Translation gives CASSRLRIKDYGYTF.